A selection of T cell receptor beta chains follows, all from one sample in a study of T-cell memory formation after mild COVID-19. Each CDR3 protein gets one entry after TCRdb re-called the 5' RACE reads with MiXCR. The sample lists a few hundred thousand distinct CDR3 sequences, about a sixth occurring once. The sequenced sample was PBMCs or a T cell subset sorted from them (not recorded which). Every receptor here comes from a man aged 18 to 35 who had mild COVID-19 (a few samples of this study predate the infection). Cell type and time point are not known. Both conserved end residues are part of each CDR3. The D gene is left open where the match is weak. Size tells how often a clone was seen (once, few, many) or the class of an expanded clone, and some rows leave it out.

d_call j_call v_call clone_size cdr3_nt cdr3_aa
. TRBJ2-7 TRBV7-3 . TGTGCCAGCAGCTTAACTCCGGGGGACCACTACGAGCAGTACTTC CASSLTPGDHYEQYF
. TRBJ1-5 TRBV4-1 few TGCGCCAGCAGCCAAGTCGGGGCTCAGCCCCAGCATTTT CASSQVGAQPQHF
. TRBJ1-1 TRBV7-9 few TGTGCCAGCAGCTTAGAGGGCCGGGGGGCGGCTTTCTTT CASSLEGRGAAFF
TRBD1 TRBJ1-2 TRBV20-1 . TGCAGTGCTAGAGAGGGACAGATATCGACCCTTAACTATGGCTACACCTTC CSAREGQISTLNYGYTF
TRBD1 TRBJ1-1 TRBV5-1 . TGCGCCAGCAGCCCCGGACAGGGAAGGAGCACTGAAGCTTTCTTT CASSPGQGRSTEAFF
. TRBJ1-2 TRBV4-3 . TGCGCCAGCAGCCCCGGTAACCAGGGCTATGGCTACACCTTC CASSPGNQGYGYTF
. TRBJ1-1 TRBV7-3 . TGTGCCAGCAGCCAGGGAAGTAGCACTGAAGCTTTCTTT CASSQGSSTEAFF
. TRBJ2-5 TRBV7-9 . TGTGCCAGCAGCTTAGCGCGAAAGACCCAGTACTTC CASSLARKTQYF
. TRBJ2-7 TRBV27 . TGTGCCAGCGCCCGGAGGGCCAGGGACTTCTACGAGCAGTACTTC CASARRARDFYEQYF
. TRBJ2-1 TRBV20-1 . TGCAGTGCTAGTGCGGAAGAGCAGTTCTTC CSASAEEQFF
. TRBJ2-1 TRBV9 few TGTGCCAGCAGCGCAAGTACCTACAATGAGCAGTTCTTC CASSASTYNEQFF
. TRBJ1-4 TRBV3-1 . TGTGCCAGCAGCCCTTCACAGGAGAGGCAAAAACTGTTTTTT CASSPSQERQKLFF
TRBD2 TRBJ2-1 TRBV10-3 . TGTGCCATCAGCCCCGGGACTAGCACTGAGCAGTTCTTC CAISPGTSTEQFF